The 32 T cell receptor beta chains below were found in one sample sequenced in a study of PD-1 blockade in classical Hodgkin lymphoma. The assay was immunoSEQ multiplex PCR, and TCRdb's table has in-frame clones only and misses some. The sample comprises 95,000 to 100,000 clones, more than 85% of which are singletons, and more than 6.5% rests with the top ten. Brentuximab vedotin exposure varied among the patients, all of whom had relapsed after autologous stem cell transplantation. The material was peripheral blood mononuclear cells (PBMCs), obtained before the second cycle of nivolumab. The receptors derive from a human donor with classical Hodgkin lymphoma.

V gene TRBV5-6 combines with J gene TRBJ2-7; 9 bases are shared with TRBD2. CDR3 size: 13 residues. V shed 3 bases and J 9 bases; nucleotides not matched to a gene: 7. Per the germline V gene, CDR1 is SGHDT and CDR2 is YYEEEE. DNA for the CDR3: TGTGCCAGCAGCTGGGCGGGGGGGCGAGGGCAGTACTTC. Translation gives CASSWAGGRGQYF.

This chain links TRBV15 with TRBJ2-7, with D possibly called TRBD1 or TRBD2 (5 bases each). This CDR3 is 13 amino acids long. V dropped 2 bases and J dropped 2 bases, with 7 bases sitting between them. Per germline, CDR1 LNHNV and CDR2 YYDKDF (reference sequence). The CDR3 DNA sequence: TGTGCCACCAGCAGATGGGGGACCTACGAGCAGTACTTC. Protein sequence: CATSRWGTYEQYF.

This sequence joins TRBV5-1 and TRBJ1-3; 8 nucleotides line up with TRBD1. Germline V gene sequence: CDR1 SGHRS, CDR2 YFSETQ. This CDR3 comprises 16 residues. V lost 2 bases and J lost 0; bases outside the gene matches: 4. DNA of the CDR3: TGCGCCAGCAGCTTATTGACAGGGGTCTCTGGAAACACCATATATTTT. Encoded protein: CASSLLTGVSGNTIYF.

The chain couples TRBV6-6 to TRBJ1-2; D unclear. Trimming shortened V by 0 bases and J by 2 bases, and 10 bases separated the two germline ends. The CDR3 contains 15 residues. Germline assignment: CDR1 MNHNY and CDR2 SVGAGI (reference sequence). Here the CDR3 DNA reads TGTGCCAGCAGTTACTCTAGGACGGGGAACTATGGCTACACCTTC. This codes for CASSYSRTGNYGYTF.

The V gene is TRBV11-2, the J gene TRBJ2-3; 15 bases match TRBD2. CDR3 length: 17 amino acids. V was clipped by 5 bases and J by 3 bases; unmatched bases: 6. Per the germline V gene, CDR1 is SGHAT and CDR2 is FQNNGV. The DNA for the CDR3 is TGTGCCAGCAGCGGACTAGCGGGGGGGCTAGGGACAGATACGCAGTATTTT. It encodes CASSGLAGGLGTDTQYF. Supplemented by reference TRBV11-2 and TRBJ2-3, the full variable domain reads EAGVAQSPRYKIIEKRQSVAFWCNPISGHATLYWYQQILGQGPKLLIQFQNNGVVDDSQLPKDRFSAERLKGVDSTLKIQPAKLEDSAVYLCASSGLAGGLGTDTQYFGPGTRLTVL.

The V gene is TRBV5-4, the J gene TRBJ2-5; 7 bases fit TRBD2. The CDR3 spans 15 residues. Germline V gene data show CDR1 as SGHNT and CDR2 as YYREEE (reference sequence). With V trimmed by 4 bases and J by 7 bases, 13 bases remained unmatched. CDR3 in amino acids: CASSLSPERGVTQYF. As DNA, the CDR3 is TGTGCCAGCAGCCTCTCCCCCGAGCGGGGAGTGACCCAGTACTTC.

The CDR3 reads CASSYDEEAKNIQYF. The CDR3 DNA follows: TGTGCCAGCAGTTACGACGAGGAAGCCAAAAACATTCAGTACTTC. The chain has TRBV6-5 and TRBJ2-4; D is undetermined. Germline CDR1 is MNHEY and CDR2 is SVGAGI. CDR3 size: 15 residues. Trimming cost V 2 bases and J 0 bases, with 8 bases left between them.

V gene TRBV11-3 combines with J gene TRBJ2-3; 9 bases are shared with TRBD1. This CDR3 has 15 amino acids. V gave up 2 bases and J gave up 4 bases; unmatched junction bases: 4. Germline V gives CDR1 SGHNT, CDR2 YENEEA. CDR3 nucleotides: TGTGCCAGCAGCTTAATGGGACAGGGTGCAGATACGCAGTATTTT. Translating it yields CASSLMGQGADTQYF.

J is TRBJ1-2 and V is TRBV10-2; possible D gene TRBD1, 6 bases. The CDR3 contains 15 residues. Germline lookup yields CDR1 WSHSY and CDR2 SAAADI. V shed 7 bases and J shed 7 bases, with 22 bases lying between them. CDR3 protein: CASTDSHPRAGGYTF. Written as DNA, the CDR3 is TGCGCCAGCACGGACAGTCACCCGAGGGCGGGTGGCTACACCTTC.

The V gene is TRBV25-1, the J gene TRBJ1-2, with D possibly being TRBD1 (5 bases). CDR1 and CDR2 from the germline V gene are MGHDK and SYGVNS. Trimming took 6 bases from V and 7 from J, leaving 18 bases between them. This CDR3 is 14 amino acids long. In nucleotides, the CDR3 is TGTGCCAGCAGCCTAGGGACTATTATCGGTGGCTACACCTTC. It encodes CASSLGTIIGGYTF.

The chain links TRBV19 to TRBJ2-7, with a possible D match to TRBD1 (5 bases). V gave up 4 bases and J gave up 4 bases, with 17 bases separating them. The CDR3 is 15 amino acids. Germline loops: CDR1 LNHDA, CDR2 SQIVND (reference sequence). The CDR3: CASSTGRGREYEQYF. The CDR3, as DNA: TGTGCCAGTAGTACCGGACGCGGCAGGGAATACGAGCAGTACTTC. Together with reference TRBV19 and TRBJ2-7, the CDR3 gives the full variable domain: DGGITQSPKYLFRKEGQNVTLSCEQNLNHDAMYWYRQDPGQGLRLIYYSQIVNDFQKGDIAEGYSVSREKKESFPLTVTSAQKNPTAFYLCASSTGRGREYEQYFGPGTRLTVT.

The chain links TRBV28 to TRBJ1-5, with D possibly matching TRBD1 (5 bases). Trimming stripped 4 bases from V and 0 bases from J, with 7 bases between. The CDR3 sequence is 14 residues long. CDR1 and CDR2 from the germline V gene are MDHEN and SYDVKM. The CDR3 region has the DNA TGTGCCAGCAGTTATGGGGCTAGCAATCAGCCCCAGCATTTT. Amino acid sequence: CASSYGASNQPQHF.

This chain connects TRBV28 to TRBJ2-2; D is unresolved. CDR3 length: 16 amino acids. Germline V gives CDR1 MDHEN, CDR2 SYDVKM. V was trimmed by 5 bases and J by 5 bases, leaving 18 bases between them. CDR3 protein: CASSQVLLILTGELFF. In nucleotides, the CDR3 is TGTGCCAGCAGTCAAGTCCTACTTATTTTAACCGGGGAGCTGTTTTTT.

J is TRBJ2-1 and V is TRBV27; 11 bases are a match to TRBD2. This CDR3 comprises 16 residues. The junction had 9 bases not matched to a gene; V was cut back by 3 bases and J by 8 bases. Germline V lookup: CDR1 MNHEY, CDR2 SMNVEV (reference sequence). The CDR3 sequence: CASSFLAGGPQDEQFF. For the CDR3, the DNA is TGTGCCAGCAGTTTCTTAGCGGGGGGGCCTCAGGATGAGCAGTTCTTC.

This clone appeared once. The chain recombines TRBV7-8 with TRBJ1-5, with D possibly matching TRBD1 (5 bases). CDR1 is SGHVS, CDR2 FQNEAQ, per germline. Trimming took off 5 bases at V and 4 bases at J, with 15 bases between the two ends. This CDR3 is built from 15 residues. The CDR3 sequence is CASSQAGTVNQPQHF. The CDR3 nucleotides read TGTGCCAGCAGCCAAGCCGGGACGGTGAATCAGCCCCAGCATTTT.

This sequence joins TRBV5-8 and TRBJ1-6; unclear D gene. Germline CDR1 and CDR2: SGHTS and YDEGEE. The CDR3 extends over 14 amino acids. The germline V and J ends were trimmed by 0 bases and 7 bases, with 8 bases remaining between them. CDR3 in amino acids: CASSLGGPNSPLHF. CDR3 in DNA: TGTGCCAGCAGCTTGGGGGGTCCGAATTCACCCCTCCACTTT. The whole variable domain, remainder taken from reference TRBV5-8 and TRBJ1-6, is EAGVTQSPTHLIKTRGQQATLRCSPISGHTSVYWYQQALGLGLQFLLWYDEGEERNRGNFPPRFSGRQFPNYSSELNVNALELEDSALYLCASSLGGPNSPLHFGNGTRLTVT.

The genes are TRBV9 and TRBJ1-6; weak D call: TRBD1 (6 bases). Trimming shortened V by 4 bases and J by 9 bases, and 17 bases separated the two germline ends. Germline V lookup: CDR1 SGDLS, CDR2 YYNGEE. This CDR3 spans 15 amino acids. DNA of the CDR3: TGTGCCAGCAGCCCGACCGGGACACCTACTTCACCCCTCCACTTT. It encodes CASSPTGTPTSPLHF.

The V gene is TRBV9, the J gene TRBJ2-3, with TRBD2 identical over 15 bases. V trimming: 3 bases; J trimming: 4 bases; junction bases outside the gene matches: 3. CDR1 and CDR2 (germline): SGDLS, YYNGEE. CDR3 size: 16 residues. The CDR3 spells CASSAGTSGGSDTQYF. CDR3 DNA: TGTGCCAGCAGCGCGGGGACTAGCGGGGGGTCAGATACGCAGTATTTT.

The chain carries TRBV7-3 and TRBJ2-3, with D unresolved. Germline CDR1 SGHTA, CDR2 FQGTGA. V lost 2 bases and J lost 2, with 14 bases in between. The CDR3 totals 16 residues. CDR3 in amino acids: CASSLGHGYSTDTQYF. As DNA, the CDR3 is TGTGCCAGCAGCTTAGGTCACGGCTATTCCACAGATACGCAGTATTTT.

The table lists this clone with a count of one. This sequence joins TRBV9 and TRBJ2-2; 7 bases are a match to TRBD2. J was trimmed by 1 base and V by 2 bases; bases with no gene match: 2. The CDR3 runs 15 residues. CDR1 and CDR2 (germline): SGDLS, YYNGEE. The CDR3 nucleotides read TGTGCCAGCAGCGTCGGCGGGGGGAACACCGGGGAGCTGTTTTTT. Translated: CASSVGGGNTGELFF.

The chain uses TRBV6-5 and TRBJ2-7; D perhaps matches TRBD1 (5 bases). There are 15 residues in the CDR3. Per germline, CDR1 MNHEY and CDR2 SVGAGI. Trimming took 6 bases from V and 0 from J, leaving 15 bases between them. As DNA, the CDR3 is TGTGCCAGCAGCAGACAGTCCATAACCTCCTACGAGCAGTACTTC. Protein product: CASSRQSITSYEQYF.

This clone was observed a single time. The rearrangement uses TRBV7-2 and TRBJ1-1, with no clear D. V was shortened by 4 bases and J by 4 bases, with 13 bases between the two germline ends. From germline, CDR1 is SGHTA and CDR2 FQGNSA. The CDR3 is 14 amino acids. The CDR3 region is CASSSTRLGTEAFF. CDR3 sequence (DNA): TGTGCCAGCAGCTCGACAAGGCTAGGCACTGAAGCTTTCTTT.

This rearrangement joins TRBV5-1 to TRBJ2-2; 7 nucleotides line up with TRBD2. Germline V CDR1 and CDR2: SGHRS, YFSETQ. The CDR3 has 16 residues. The V gene end was trimmed by 4 bases and the J gene end by 3 bases; junction bases not matched to a gene: 9. CDR3 nucleotide sequence: TGCGCCAGCAGCGTCAGGACTAGAAGTGACACCGGGGAGCTGTTTTTT. The encoded protein is CASSVRTRSDTGELFF.

This chain joins TRBV6-5 and TRBJ1-3, with D unclear. Deletions cut 7 bases from V and 2 bases from J, with 9 bases between. CDR1 MNHEY and CDR2 SVGAGI come from the germline V gene. CDR3 length equals 13 residues. CDR3 residues: CASTELTGNTIYF. The CDR3 DNA is TGTGCCAGCACCGAGCTTACTGGAAACACCATATATTTT.

This rearrangement joins TRBV6-4 to TRBJ1-1, with D uncertain. Germline CDR1 MRHNA, CDR2 SNTAGT. V was shortened by 0 bases and J by 7 bases, with 12 bases between the two germline ends. This CDR3 is 14 amino acids long. CDR3 sequence reads: CASSDSAKGGEAFF. CDR3 DNA: TGTGCCAGCAGTGACTCGGCTAAGGGCGGTGAAGCTTTCTTT.

The V call is TRBV19, the J call TRBJ1-1, with TRBD1 matching over 8 bases. The CDR3 contains 18 residues. V was pared by 5 bases and J by 1 base, with 15 bases of the junction left unmatched. Germline V CDR1 and CDR2: LNHDA, SQIVND (reference sequence). The CDR3 protein is CASSPQKPGQAPNTEAFF. CDR3 DNA sequence: TGTGCCAGTAGTCCACAAAAACCGGGACAGGCGCCGAACACTGAAGCTTTCTTT.

This clone was detected once. J is TRBJ1-2 and V is TRBV18; weak D call: TRBD1 (6 bases). The CDR3 spans 13 residues. CDR1 and CDR2 from the germline V gene are KGHSH and LQKENI. The ends were cut back, 6 bases at V and 7 bases at J, with 15 bases in the middle. CDR3 amino acids: CASSPSGQLGYTF. For the CDR3, the DNA is TGTGCCAGCTCTCCTTCTGGACAGCTTGGCTACACCTTC.

The rearrangement uses TRBV9 and TRBJ2-3; a possible D gene is TRBD1 (5 bases). CDR3 length: 16 residues. Germline V gene lookup returns CDR1 SGDLS and CDR2 YYNGEE. V gave up 0 bases and J gave up 0 bases, with 11 bases separating them. CDR3 loop: CASSVEGSLSTDTQYF. The CDR3 region has the DNA TGTGCCAGCAGCGTAGAGGGGTCCCTCAGCACAGATACGCAGTATTTT.

The chain uses TRBV6-5 and TRBJ2-7; 9 nucleotides match TRBD2. Germline V lookup: CDR1 MNHEY, CDR2 SVGAGI. V lost 2 bases to trimming and J lost 4 bases; unmatched junction nucleotides: 6. There are 15 residues in the CDR3. CDR3 sequence: CASSYPSAGGYEQYF. The CDR3, as DNA: TGTGCCAGCAGTTACCCATCAGCGGGGGGATACGAGCAGTACTTC.

The chain employs TRBV27 and TRBJ2-3, with D maybe TRBD1 (5 bases). CDR1 and CDR2 (germline): MNHEY, SMNVEV (reference sequence). The CDR3 is 13 amino acids. V was clipped by 6 bases and J by 3 bases, with 10 bases between them. The CDR3 spells CASRQGTTDTQYF. The CDR3 nucleotides are TGTGCCAGCAGGCAGGGAACAACAGATACGCAGTATTTT.

Worth noting for this clone: A junction boundary mismatches the germline segment, possibly from a read error. The chain's CDR3 is CASTLQGAYGYTF. The CDR3 region has the DNA TGTGCCAGCACCTTACAGGGCGCGTATGGCTACACCTTC. The chain has TRBV7-8 and TRBJ1-2, with D possibly being TRBD1 (6 bases). The CDR3 runs to 13 residues. Germline V CDR1 and CDR2: SGHVS, FQNEAQ. The full variable domain, its missing parts supplied by reference TRBV7-8 and TRBJ1-2, is GAGVSQSPRYKVAKRGQDVALRCDPISGHVSLFWYQQALGQGPEFLTYFQNEAQLDKSGLPSDRFFAERPEGSVSTLKIQRTQQEDSAVYLCASTLQGAYGYTFGSGTRLTVV.

This chain uses TRBV6-5 with TRBJ1-2; TRBD1 matches 7 bases. CDR1 is MNHEY, CDR2 SVGAGI, per germline. CDR3 size: 15 residues. Trimming took 0 bases from V and 3 from J; bases not matched to a gene: 4. The CDR3 nucleotides read TGTGCCAGCAGTTACTCGGGACAGAAATACTATGGCTACACCTTC. Translation: CASSYSGQKYYGYTF.